The 17 T cell receptor beta chains in this list originate from one sample, sequenced in a study of T cell responses to AZD1222 COVID-19 vaccine (dated by TCRdb to the early 2020s). The library came from the immunoSEQ multiplex PCR assay. Entries here come from immuneACCESS through TCRdb and include only in-frame sequences with V and J called. Some clones fail to appear in such tables; in the studies checked, an unresolved V gene covers under half of the shortfall, and the cause of the remainder is unknown. Counted in this sample were approximately 150,000 clones; 88% of them appeared once. Less than 2.5% of the sample is held by the ten biggest clonotypes. The time point label corresponds to: baseline before first vaccination. The starting material was peripheral blood, obtained on day 0 of AZD1222 vaccination. The origin of the receptors is an adult in good health.

The genes are TRBV7-9 and TRBJ2-1; D is ambiguous. The CDR3 loop spans 15 amino acids. Germline V lookup: CDR1 SEHNR, CDR2 FQNEAQ (reference sequence). V was shortened by 5 bases and J by 5 bases, with 16 bases between the two germline ends. CDR3 amino acids: CASSRGPLIDNEQFF. The CDR3 coding sequence is TGTGCCAGCAGCCGCGGACCCCTGATTGACAATGAGCAGTTCTTC.

In DNA form, the CDR3 reads TGTGCCAGCAGCTTACCATTTAGAGGGGTGACTGAAGCTTTCTTT. It codes for CASSLPFRGVTEAFF. V and J are TRBV7-9 and TRBJ1-1; TRBD1 might be the D (5 bases). The CDR3 is 15 residues long. Trimming removed 2 bases from V and 5 bases from J, with 15 bases in between. Germline V gene sequence: CDR1 SEHNR, CDR2 FQNEAQ (reference sequence).

This clone was detected only once. The V call is TRBV19, the J call TRBJ1-5, with no clear D. The CDR3 consists of 14 residues. Germline V gene sequence: CDR1 LNHDA, CDR2 SQIVND (reference sequence). The V end lost 7 bases, the J end lost 0 bases, and 10 bases lay between the germline ends. The CDR3 coding sequence is TGTGCCAGTACACAGACTCTTAGCAATCAGCCCCAGCATTTT. Its translation is CASTQTLSNQPQHF.

This clone appeared once. The genes are TRBV10-3 and TRBJ2-5; no reliable D call. The CDR3 is 13 amino acids. Germline CDR1 and CDR2: ENHRY and SYGVKD. Trimming cost V 4 bases and J 0 bases, with 6 bases left between them. CDR3 DNA sequence: TGTGCCATCAGTGGGGTCAACCAAGAGACCCAGTACTTC. Encoded protein: CAISGVNQETQYF.

The genes are TRBV6-5 and TRBJ1-4; D is undetermined. V lost 6 bases to trimming and J lost 10 bases, with 15 bases between them. The CDR3 sequence is 13 residues long. The germline CDR1 and CDR2 sequences are MNHEY and SVGAGI. This chain's CDR3 is CASSPQRTGKLFF. CDR3 nucleotides: TGTGCCAGCAGCCCCCAACGAACTGGAAAACTGTTTTTT.

For this clone: Additional DNA sequences in this sample encode the identical CDR3. This chain links TRBV5-1 with TRBJ1-5; D remains unclear. V lost 0 bases, J lost 4 bases, and 5 bases lay in between. Germline-derived CDR1 and CDR2 are SGHRS and YFSETQ. CDR3 length: 13 residues. The CDR3 loop is CASSLDGNQPQHF. The CDR3 DNA reads as TGCGCCAGCAGCTTGGATGGGAATCAGCCCCAGCATTTT.

The table lists this clone with a count of one. The chain combines TRBV3-1 (or the pseudogene TRBV3-2) with TRBJ1-5; D possibly corresponds to TRBD1 (6 bases). This CDR3 is 14 amino acids long. In germline, CDR1 is LGHDT, CDR2 YNNKEL (reference sequence). V dropped 6 bases and J dropped 0 bases, with 9 bases sitting between them. CDR3 sequence (DNA): TGTGCCAGCAGGCAGGGGAATAGCAATCAGCCCCAGCATTTT. Its protein is CASRQGNSNQPQHF.

This chain links TRBV4-3 with TRBJ2-1; D perhaps matches TRBD2 (6 bases). The CDR3 loop spans 16 amino acids. Trimming cost V 1 base and J 4 bases, with 14 bases left between them. Germline V gene sequence: CDR1 LGHNA, CDR2 YSLEER. This chain's CDR3 is CASSQGRASAYNEQFF. The DNA for the CDR3 is TGCGCCAGCAGCCAAGGGAGGGCTAGCGCTTACAATGAGCAGTTCTTC.

CDR3 sequence: CAGLDITNYGYTF. CDR3 nucleotides: TGTGCCGGCTTAGACATCACCAACTATGGCTACACCTTC. The rearrangement joins TRBV30 to TRBJ1-2, with D uncertain. Between the trimmed V and J ends, which lost 8 bases and 2 bases, there was a span of 15 bases. This CDR3 comprises 13 residues. The germline gives CDR1 GTSNPN, CDR2 SVGIG (reference sequence). The full variable domain, rest sourced from reference TRBV30 and TRBJ1-2, is SQTIHQWPATLVQPVGSPLSLECTVEGTSNPNLYWYRQAAGRGLQLLFYSVGIGQISSEVPQNLSASRPQDRQFILSSKKLLLSDSGFYLCAGLDITNYGYTFGSGTRLTVV.

The V and J genes are TRBV28 and TRBJ1-6, with D possibly TRBD1 on 5 matching bases. With 9 bases removed from V and 6 bases from J, the gap between germline ends came to 15 bases. Germline V lookup: CDR1 MDHEN, CDR2 SYDVKM. The CDR3 consists of 14 residues. Written as DNA, the CDR3 is TGTGCCAGTTTAGACAGAGTCGCTAATTCACCCCTCCACTTT. Its translation is CASLDRVANSPLHF. The full variable domain, its missing parts supplied by reference TRBV28 and TRBJ1-6, is DVKVTQSSRYLVKRTGEKVFLECVQDMDHENMFWYRQDPGLGLRLIYFSYDVKMKEKGDIPEGYSVSREKKERFSLILESASTNQTSMYLCASLDRVANSPLHFGNGTRLTVT.

The chain couples TRBV11-3 to TRBJ1-3; D gene uncertain. V lost 1 base and J lost 5, with 6 bases in between. The germline V gene encodes CDR1 SGHNT and CDR2 YENEEA. The CDR3 has 13 amino acids. CDR3 in amino acids: CASSLAERNTIYF. The CDR3 DNA follows: TGTGCCAGCAGCTTAGCGGAGCGAAACACCATATATTTT.

This rearrangement joins TRBV7-9 to TRBJ2-1; D is tentatively TRBD1 or TRBD2 (6 bases each). With 3 bases removed from V and 4 bases from J, the gap between germline ends came to 10 bases. There are 14 residues in the CDR3. Germline loops: CDR1 SEHNR, CDR2 FQNEAQ (reference sequence). The CDR3 loop is CASSLEGGYNEQFF. Here the CDR3 DNA reads TGTGCCAGCAGCTTGGAGGGGGGTTACAATGAGCAGTTCTTC.

A single count supports this clone. CDR3 region: CASSLDRGFGGEQFF. CDR3 nucleotides: TGTGCCAGCAGCTTAGACCGAGGCTTTGGGGGGGAGCAGTTCTTC. The genes are TRBV11-2 and TRBJ2-1, with D tentatively TRBD2 (6 bases). Germline V gene sequence: CDR1 SGHAT, CDR2 FQNNGV. Trimming removed 0 bases at V and 10 bases at J, with 16 bases between. This CDR3 is built from 15 residues.

This clone has only a few counts. The genes are TRBV6-2 or TRBV6-3 and TRBJ2-1; D call uncertain. The germline V and J ends were trimmed by 5 bases and 0 bases, with 8 bases remaining between them. CDR3 size: 14 residues. The germline CDR1 and CDR2 sequences are MNHEY and SVGEGT. The CDR3 here is CASSTWDSYNEQFF. DNA of the CDR3: TGTGCCAGCAGTACCTGGGACTCCTACAATGAGCAGTTCTTC.

The V and J genes are TRBV11-2 and TRBJ2-5; D not resolved. Germline CDR1 is SGHAT and CDR2 is FQNNGV. The CDR3 length is 13 residues. The V end lost 6 bases, the J end lost 3 bases, and 11 bases lay between the germline ends. This CDR3 reads CASRGLGKETQYF. The DNA for the CDR3 is TGTGCCAGCAGAGGGCTAGGGAAAGAGACCCAGTACTTC.

The V and J genes are TRBV7-9 and TRBJ2-3; the match to TRBD2 covers 8 bases. The CDR3 totals 16 residues. Germline values: CDR1 SEHNR, CDR2 FQNEAQ (reference sequence). V trimming: 5 bases; J trimming: 2 bases; junction bases outside the gene matches: 9. As DNA, the CDR3 is TGTGCCAGCAGCCCCACCAGCGGGAGTCCCACAGATACGCAGTATTTT. This sequence encodes CASSPTSGSPTDTQYF.

V is TRBV5-6 and J is TRBJ1-6, with TRBD1 identical over 11 bases. The V gene's germline CDR1 is SGHDT and CDR2 YYEEEE. The CDR3 runs 14 residues. J gave up 10 bases and V 5 bases, and 5 bases lay outside the gene matches. The chain's CDR3 is CASSWTGGKSPLHF. Written as DNA, the CDR3 is TGTGCCAGCAGTTGGACAGGGGGCAAATCACCCCTCCACTTT.